Following are 25 T cell receptor beta chains from one sample sequenced in a study of naive and memory T cell subsets (dated by TCRdb to 2017 to 2019). Libraries were prepared through UMI-ligation and nested PCR. Sequencing took place on an Illumina MiSeq. The beta constant-region primer consisted of an equimolar mixture of two oligonucleotides that together covered TRBC1 and TRBC2. TCRdb handled the public reads itself, with Q25 trimming in fastp and clone calling in MiXCR, and kept productive beta chains. Here each entry gathers all rows of one CDR3 protein and keeps the most common genes and DNA. In this sample the table shows some 150,000 distinct CDR3 sequences, more than 15% of which occur a single time. About 0.14% of the sample belongs to the ten largest clones. The specimen was naive CD4+ T cells from blood. Per the publication, the cell subset or site label means: naive T cells, CD45RA high CD27+. These TCRs come from a human donor in good health.

This clonotype was observed a few times. The rearrangement joins TRBV7-3 to TRBJ2-1, with D tentatively TRBD1 (5 bases). Trimming left V 4 bases short and J 3 bases short, with 7 bases between. The CDR3 runs 13 residues. Germline V gene data show CDR1 as SGHTA and CDR2 as FQGTGA. CDR3 in amino acids: CASSSGHYNEQFF. DNA for the CDR3: TGTGCCAGCAGCTCCGGACACTACAATGAGCAGTTCTTC.

This clonotype was seen more than once but under ten times. The chain couples TRBV29-1 to TRBJ2-1; D not certain. V was trimmed by 4 bases and J by 6 bases, leaving 10 bases between them. From germline, CDR1 is SQVTM and CDR2 ANQGSEA. This CDR3 spans 12 amino acids. Here the CDR3 DNA reads TGCAGCGTTGGAGGACCTCGCAATGAGCAGTTCTTC. This sequence encodes CSVGGPRNEQFF.

This clonotype was seen ten or more times. The chain employs TRBV9 and TRBJ2-2, with D tentatively TRBD2 (5 bases). This CDR3 spans 17 amino acids. Germline V lookup: CDR1 SGDLS, CDR2 YYNGEE. V lost 0 bases, J lost 0 bases, and 12 bases lay in between. This CDR3 reads CASSVGFRGTNTGELFF. Written as DNA, the CDR3 is TGTGCCAGCAGCGTAGGGTTCCGGGGTACGAACACCGGGGAGCTGTTTTTT. Based on the CDR3 plus reference TRBV9 and TRBJ2-2, the full variable domain is DSGVTQTPKHLITATGQRVTLRCSPRSGDLSVYWYQQSLDQGLQFLIQYYNGEERAKGNILERFSAQQFPDLHSELNLSSLELGDSALYFCASSVGFRGTNTGELFFGEGSRLTVL.

In its sample, this clonotype was seen once. The J gene is TRBJ2-7, the V gene TRBV12-3 or TRBV12-4; TRBD2 aligns across 7 bases. With V trimmed by 6 bases and J by 2 bases, 4 bases remained unmatched. This CDR3 is 13 amino acids long. CDR3 amino acids: CASSLTSAYEQYF. The CDR3, as DNA: TGTGCCAGCAGCCTCACTAGCGCCTACGAGCAGTACTTC.

The chain combines TRBV7-8 with TRBJ2-5; 11 positions agree with TRBD2. This CDR3 region has 18 residues. The V segment lost 1 base and the J segment 4 bases; nucleotides outside the gene matches: 11. Germline V gives CDR1 SGHVS, CDR2 FQNEAQ. CDR3 amino acids: CASSLGGLAGGSGETQYF. The CDR3, as DNA: TGTGCCAGCAGCTTAGGGGGTCTAGCGGGAGGATCCGGAGAGACCCAGTACTTC.

V gene TRBV20-1 combines with J gene TRBJ2-5; the D call may be TRBD1 or TRBD2 (5 bases each). CDR1 and CDR2 (germline): DFQATT, SNEGSKA (reference sequence). This CDR3 is 15 amino acids long. Trimming took off 1 base at V and 1 base at J, with 13 bases between the two ends. This chain's CDR3 is CSARGDGASQETQYF. Here the CDR3 DNA reads TGCAGTGCTAGAGGGGACGGGGCCTCCCAAGAGACCCAGTACTTC.

In this sample, this clonotype turned up a few times. V usage is TRBV29-1 and J usage is TRBJ2-2; D ambiguous. The CDR3 loop spans 10 amino acids. The V gene lost 5 bases and the J gene lost 6 bases, with 4 bases spanning the gap. Germline CDR1 and CDR2: SQVTM and ANQGSEA. CDR3 in amino acids: CSVLSGELFF. CDR3 coding DNA: TGCAGCGTTCTCTCCGGGGAGCTGTTTTTT.

This clonotype has more than one count but fewer than ten. The genes are TRBV28 and TRBJ2-7, with TRBD1 identical over 7 bases. CDR3 length equals 16 residues. Germline values: CDR1 MDHEN, CDR2 SYDVKM. Trimming cost V 5 bases and J 2 bases; bases outside gene matches: 12. CDR3 loop: CASSLNTGTDTYEQYF. DNA of the CDR3: TGTGCCAGCAGTCTTAATACCGGGACAGACACCTACGAGCAGTACTTC.

This clonotype was seen only a few times. In DNA, the CDR3 is TGTGCCAGCACCTACGAGGAGGGCGAACAGTACTTC. It codes for CASTYEEGEQYF. V is TRBV5-4 and J is TRBJ2-4, with D tentatively TRBD2 (6 bases). Germline CDR1 is SGHNT and CDR2 is YYREEE (reference sequence). The CDR3 length is 12 residues. Trimming removed 6 bases from V and 13 bases from J, with 17 bases in between.

This clonotype has just a few counts. The chain employs TRBV29-1 and TRBJ1-5; possible D gene TRBD1, 5 bases. The germline V gene has CDR1 SQVTM and CDR2 ANQGSEA. The V gene lost 5 bases and the J gene lost 7 bases, with 12 bases spanning the gap. The CDR3 has 12 residues. DNA of the CDR3: TGCAGCGTTATGGAGAGGGGACAGCCCCAGCATTTT. This encodes CSVMERGQPQHF.

The rearrangement joins TRBV12-3 or TRBV12-4 to TRBJ2-2, with no clear D. Deletions cut 3 bases from V and 6 bases from J, with 5 bases between. CDR3 length equals 12 residues. The CDR3 region is CASSFAPGELFF. The CDR3 coding sequence is TGTGCCAGCAGTTTTGCGCCCGGGGAGCTGTTTTTT.

This clonotype showed up just a few times. This rearrangement joins TRBV9 to TRBJ2-5; TRBD2 matches 7 bases. The CDR3 contains 15 residues. Trimming removed 2 bases from V and 5 bases from J; junction bases left unmatched: 9. Germline V CDR1 and CDR2: SGDLS, YYNGEE. The CDR3 DNA sequence: TGTGCCAGCAGCGTCCAGGTGGGACTAACGGAGACCCAGTACTTC. Amino acids: CASSVQVGLTETQYF.

The chain employs TRBV4-3 and TRBJ2-1, with 7 bases aligning to TRBD2. CDR1 and CDR2 from the germline V gene are LGHNA and YSLEER. Trimming at V came to 0 bases and at J to 4 bases, leaving 3 bases not matched to a gene. This CDR3 is 15 amino acids long. The CDR3 protein is CASSQEGGGYNEQFF. The CDR3 nucleotides are TGCGCCAGCAGCCAAGAGGGGGGGGGATACAATGAGCAGTTCTTC.

This clonotype was seen a few times. The chain combines TRBV6-1 with TRBJ2-3, with D possibly matching TRBD1 (6 bases). The germline CDR1 and CDR2 sequences are MNHNS and SASEGT. V lost 6 bases, J lost 0 bases, and 13 bases lay in between. This CDR3 contains 15 residues. The DNA for the CDR3 is TGTGCCAGCAGGGACAGCCCTTTCAGCACAGATACGCAGTATTTT. It specifies CASRDSPFSTDTQYF.

The CDR3 nucleotides read TGCGCCAGCAGCTTGAGTAGCAATCAGCCCCAGCATTTT. Its translation: CASSLSSNQPQHF. The chain couples TRBV5-1 to TRBJ1-5; no firm D call. The V end lost 1 base, the J end lost 0 bases, and 2 bases lay between the germline ends. The germline V gene has CDR1 SGHRS and CDR2 YFSETQ. The length of the CDR3 is 13 residues.

The J gene is TRBJ2-1, the V gene TRBV10-3; unclear D gene. Germline V gives CDR1 ENHRY, CDR2 SYGVKD. The CDR3 consists of 12 residues. Trimming took 7 bases from V and 2 from J, leaving 6 bases between them. CDR3 nucleotides: TGTGCCATCAAAGCAGCCTACAATGAGCAGTTCTTC. Translated: CAIKAAYNEQFF.

V gene TRBV20-1 combines with J gene TRBJ2-7, with 8 bases aligning to TRBD1. The J segment lost 2 bases and the V segment lost 4 bases, leaving 7 bases of the junction unmatched. This CDR3 region has 14 residues. The germline gives CDR1 DFQATT, CDR2 SNEGSKA (reference sequence). The CDR3 loop is CSAKWDRNPYEQYF. The CDR3 DNA reads TGCAGTGCTAAGTGGGACAGGAATCCCTACGAGCAGTACTTC.

The chain is built from TRBV6-2 or TRBV6-3 and TRBJ2-7, with D unclear. This CDR3 spans 13 amino acids. Between the trimmed V and J ends, which lost 6 bases and 2 bases, there was a span of 11 bases. From germline, CDR1 is MNHEY and CDR2 SVGEGT. The CDR3 loop reads CASSHHRTYEQYF. CDR3 in DNA: TGTGCCAGCAGCCACCACCGTACCTACGAGCAGTACTTC.

V usage is TRBV30 and J usage is TRBJ2-3; D may be TRBD2 (6 bases). Germline CDR1 reads GTSNPN; CDR2 reads SVGIG (reference sequence). This CDR3 has 13 residues. CDR3 nucleotides: TGTGGCGGAGCTTTCGGGAGTGCAGATACGCAGTATTTT. Amino acid sequence: CGGAFGSADTQYF.

The V call is TRBV28, the J call TRBJ1-5; D gene unclear. Germline V CDR1 and CDR2: MDHEN, SYDVKM. V shed 8 bases and J shed 3 bases, with 8 bases lying between them. The CDR3 is 12 residues long. The CDR3 loop reads CASSPSNQPQHF. CDR3 DNA sequence: TGTGCCAGCTCACCCTCCAATCAGCCCCAGCATTTT.

A few counts support this clonotype. The chain couples TRBV21-1 to TRBJ2-7; TRBD1 is the table's D call and was not checked against the DNA. TRBV21-1 is a listed pseudogene. CDR3 size: 16 residues. The CDR3 DNA reads as TGTGCCAGCAGCAAAGCCCCAACAGGGTATGCCTACGAGCAGTACTTC. Protein sequence: CASSKAPTGYAYEQYF.

This clonotype was observed many times. The V call is TRBV29-1, the J call TRBJ2-5; D is perhaps TRBD1 or TRBD2 (5 bases each). The CDR3 extends over 10 amino acids. Germline V lookup: CDR1 SQVTM, CDR2 ANQGSEA. V was cut by 8 bases and J by 14 bases, with 18 bases left in between. The CDR3 here is CSPGRDATYF. The CDR3 DNA reads TGCAGCCCAGGCCGGGACGCGACCTACTTC.

This clonotype showed up just a few times. The chain has TRBV2 and TRBJ1-1, with D possibly being TRBD1 (6 bases). Germline CDR1 is SNHLY and CDR2 is FYNNEI. V was trimmed by 0 bases and J by 4 bases, leaving 12 bases between them. The CDR3 length is 15 residues. Here the CDR3 DNA reads TGTGCCAGCAGTGAAGCGCAGGGGATGGGCACTGAAGCTTTCTTT. It codes for CASSEAQGMGTEAFF.

This clonotype was seen more than once but under ten times. This chain joins TRBV5-6 and TRBJ1-1, with D hard to call. The CDR3 has 17 amino acids. The V gene lost 2 bases and the J gene lost 0 bases, with 17 bases spanning the gap. CDR1 SGHDT and CDR2 YYEEEE come from the germline V gene. The CDR3 loop reads CASSLALPPHMNTEAFF. Written as DNA, the CDR3 is TGTGCCAGCAGCTTAGCACTTCCGCCTCACATGAACACTGAAGCTTTCTTT.

The V and J genes are TRBV20-1 and TRBJ1-5, with D perhaps TRBD1 (6 bases). Trimming pared 2 bases from V and 4 bases from J, leaving 21 bases between. The germline CDR1 and CDR2 sequences are DFQATT and SNEGSKA (reference sequence). This CDR3 spans 17 amino acids. The CDR3 loop reads CSARTGRTGSGNQPQHF. Written as DNA, the CDR3 is TGCAGTGCTAGAACGGGCCGAACAGGGTCCGGGAATCAGCCCCAGCATTTT.